This T cell receptor beta chain was recorded in a study of long-term antiretroviral therapy in people with HIV. Study context: About a decade before 2015, the earliest samples were taken when ART was typically delayed.

This was the immunoSEQ v3.0 assay at survey level. This table comes from immunoSEQ multiplex PCR, and its TCRdb copy is limited to in-frame clones, with some not included. Among 20,000 to 25,000 clones, around 84% were seen once, and the ten largest hold approximately 5%. Points on this clone: Its matching antigen is unknown.

Study-level findings and limits: Repertoires in HIV (unlike those of controls) had narrower CDR3 length ranges. The study found that diversity rose after ART but stayed below transplant donor controls.

V lost 8 bases and J 8 bases, leaving 15 bases between the germline ends. The CDR3 sequence is 12 residues long. Per germline, CDR1 ENHRY and CDR2 SYGVKD. The sequences come from unsorted PBMCs, collected 1.3 years after starting antiretroviral therapy. The receptor's source is a man aged 55 to 70 with HIV. The J gene is TRBJ1-2, the V gene TRBV10-3; D perhaps matches TRBD1 (5 bases). The CDR3 protein is CAIRDGFGGYTF. The CDR3, as DNA: TGTGCCATCCGGGACGGCTTTGGGGGCTACACCTTC.